One TCR beta chain is described in this entry. Its antigen is as yet unknown. Across several immunoSEQ plates, the genomic DNA of each subset was split evenly. In the authors' workflow: ImmunoSEQ output held junction-only sequences without quality scores, so filtering differed. The protocol was immunoSEQ multiplex PCR, while the TCRdb copy is restricted to in-frame clones and leaves out a portion. V and J calls and clone size come straight from that table; D and trimming were deduced from the DNA. The sample shows over 150,000 clones, around 63% of them seen only once. The data derive from a study of shared clonotypes between healthy human individuals. Study-level points and caveats: The authors sampled blood alone, and tissue repertoires likely differ. Sharing across four donors was seen in approximately 5.2% of naive CD4 clonotypes.

Sequencing used memory CD4+ T cells sorted from blood. The subset was: CD45RA-negative fraction. This clonotype originated in a man aged 25-40 years in good health.

CDR3 nucleotides: TGCGCCAGCAGCTCGGTAAGGTCCTCCTACGAGCAGTACTTC. It translates to CASSSVRSSYEQYF. V is TRBV5-1 and J is TRBJ2-7; no clear D gene. From germline, CDR1 is SGHRS and CDR2 YFSETQ. Trimming cost V 3 bases and J 0 bases, with 10 bases left between them. The length of the CDR3 is 14 residues.